Sequencing of this TCR beta chain was carried out in a study of T-cell memory formation after mild COVID-19. Overall study: Largely donor-specific sequence clusters came from two donors. Study observations and caveats: Contracting CD8+ clones were enriched in EMRA, CD4+ mainly in CM and EM.

TCRdb fed the 5' RACE reads into MiXCR, producing one record per CDR3 protein. Among hundreds of thousands of distinct CDR3 sequences listed, just under 20% were seen once. Germline values: CDR1 MNHEY, CDR2 SVGAGI. Unmatched junction bases numbered 9, after V lost 4 bases and J lost 2 bases. There are 17 residues in the CDR3. This clonotype was counted once. Its antigen is unidentified. The sequence derives from a man aged 18 to 29 who had mild COVID-19 (a few samples of this study predate the infection). Cell type and time point are not known. Sequenced sample: PBMCs or a T cell subset sorted from them (not recorded which). This chain links TRBV6-5 with TRBJ2-3; the match to TRBD2 covers 10 bases. The CDR3 is CASSWSTSGAPTDTQYF. The CDR3 nucleotides read TGTGCCAGCAGTTGGTCCACTAGCGGGGCCCCCACAGATACGCAGTATTTT.